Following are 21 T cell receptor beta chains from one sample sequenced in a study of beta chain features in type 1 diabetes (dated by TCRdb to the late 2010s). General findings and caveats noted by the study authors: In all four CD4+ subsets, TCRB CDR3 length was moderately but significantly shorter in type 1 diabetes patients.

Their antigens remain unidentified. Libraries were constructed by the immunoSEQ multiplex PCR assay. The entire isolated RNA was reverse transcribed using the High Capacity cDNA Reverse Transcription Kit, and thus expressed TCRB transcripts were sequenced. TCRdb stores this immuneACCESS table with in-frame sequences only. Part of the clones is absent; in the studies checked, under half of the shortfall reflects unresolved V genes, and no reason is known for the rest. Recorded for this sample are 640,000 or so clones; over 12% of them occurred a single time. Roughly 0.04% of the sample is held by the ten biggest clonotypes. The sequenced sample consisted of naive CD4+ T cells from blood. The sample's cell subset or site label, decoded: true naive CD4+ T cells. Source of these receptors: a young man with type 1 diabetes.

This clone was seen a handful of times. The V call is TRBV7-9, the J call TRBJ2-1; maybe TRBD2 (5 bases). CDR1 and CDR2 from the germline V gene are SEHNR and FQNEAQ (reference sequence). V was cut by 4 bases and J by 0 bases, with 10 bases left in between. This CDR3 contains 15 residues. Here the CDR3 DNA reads TGTGCCAGCAGCTGGTCGGGGTTCTCCTACAATGAGCAGTTCTTC. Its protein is CASSWSGFSYNEQFF.

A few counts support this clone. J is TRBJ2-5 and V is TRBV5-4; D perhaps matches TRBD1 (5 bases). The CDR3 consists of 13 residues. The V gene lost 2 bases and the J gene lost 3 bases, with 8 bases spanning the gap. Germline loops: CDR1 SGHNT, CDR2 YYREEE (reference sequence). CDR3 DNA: TGTGCCAGCAGCTTTGGGGCGAAAGAGACCCAGTACTTC. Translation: CASSFGAKETQYF.

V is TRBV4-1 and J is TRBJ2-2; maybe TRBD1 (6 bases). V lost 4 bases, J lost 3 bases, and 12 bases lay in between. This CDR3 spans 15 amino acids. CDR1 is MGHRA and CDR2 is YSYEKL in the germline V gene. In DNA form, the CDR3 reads TGCGCCAGCAGCCCTCTCCGGACAGACACCGGGGAGCTGTTTTTT. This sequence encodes CASSPLRTDTGELFF.

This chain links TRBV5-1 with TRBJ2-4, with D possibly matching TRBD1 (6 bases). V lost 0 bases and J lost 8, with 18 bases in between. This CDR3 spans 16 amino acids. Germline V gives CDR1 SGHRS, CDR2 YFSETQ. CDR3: CASSLEQGSLMDIQYF. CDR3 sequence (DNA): TGCGCCAGCAGCTTGGAACAGGGATCGTTAATGGACATTCAGTACTTC. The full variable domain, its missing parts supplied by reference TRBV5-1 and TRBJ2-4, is KAGVTQTPRYLIKTRGQQVTLSCSPISGHRSVSWYQQTPGQGLQFLFEYFSETQRNKGNFPGRFSGRQFSNSRSEMNVSTLELGDSALYLCASSLEQGSLMDIQYFGAGTRLSVL.

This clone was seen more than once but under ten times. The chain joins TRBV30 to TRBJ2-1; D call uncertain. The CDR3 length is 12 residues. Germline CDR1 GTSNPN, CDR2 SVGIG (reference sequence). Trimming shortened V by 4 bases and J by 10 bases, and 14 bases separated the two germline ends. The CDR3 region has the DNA TGTGCCTGGACGAGTCCCCCATCGGAGCAGTTCTTC. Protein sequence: CAWTSPPSEQFF.

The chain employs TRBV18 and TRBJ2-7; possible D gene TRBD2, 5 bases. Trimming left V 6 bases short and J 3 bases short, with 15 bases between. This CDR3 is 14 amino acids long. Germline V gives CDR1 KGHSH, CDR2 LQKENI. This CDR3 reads CASSPGSEVYEQYF. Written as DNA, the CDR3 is TGTGCCAGCTCCCCTGGATCGGAGGTCTACGAGCAGTACTTC. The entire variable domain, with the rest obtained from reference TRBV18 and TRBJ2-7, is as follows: NAGVMQNPRHLVRRRGQEARLRCSPMKGHSHVYWYRQLPEEGLKFMVYLQKENIIDESGMPKERFSAEFPKEGPSILRIQQVVRGDSAAYFCASSPGSEVYEQYFGPGTRLTVT.

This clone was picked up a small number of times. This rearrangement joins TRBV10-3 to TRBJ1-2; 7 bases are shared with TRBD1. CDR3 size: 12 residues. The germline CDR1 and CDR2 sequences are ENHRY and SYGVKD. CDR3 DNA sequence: TGTGCTATTACAGGGGACAACTATGGCTACACCTTC. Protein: CAITGDNYGYTF.

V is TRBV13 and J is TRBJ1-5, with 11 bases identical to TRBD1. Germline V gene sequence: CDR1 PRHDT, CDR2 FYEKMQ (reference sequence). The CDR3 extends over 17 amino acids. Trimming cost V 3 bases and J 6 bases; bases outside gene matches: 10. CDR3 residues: CASSLGRDRGDSQPQHF. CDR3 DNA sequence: TGTGCCAGCAGCTTGGGGCGGGACAGGGGGGATAGTCAGCCCCAGCATTTT.

The CDR3 sequence is CASHRDRQNEKLFF. CDR3 DNA sequence: TGTGCCAGCCACCGGGACAGGCAAAATGAAAAACTGTTTTTT. The chain joins TRBV19 to TRBJ1-4, with 8 positions matching TRBD1. The CDR3 totals 14 residues. The trim removed 9 bases at V and 5 bases at J, leaving 8 bases unmatched. Germline lookup yields CDR1 LNHDA and CDR2 SQIVND (reference sequence).

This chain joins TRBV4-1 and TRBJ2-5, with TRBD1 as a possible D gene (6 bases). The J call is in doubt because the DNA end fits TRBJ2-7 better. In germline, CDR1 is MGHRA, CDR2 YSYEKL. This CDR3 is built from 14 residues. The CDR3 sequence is CASSQGLQGYEQYF. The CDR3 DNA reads TGCGCCAGCAGCCAGGGGTTACAGGGCTACGAGCAGTACTTC.

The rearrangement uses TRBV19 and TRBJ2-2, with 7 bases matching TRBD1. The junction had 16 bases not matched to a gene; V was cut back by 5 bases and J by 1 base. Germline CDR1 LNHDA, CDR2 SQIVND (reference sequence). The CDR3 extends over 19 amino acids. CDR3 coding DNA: TGTGCCAGTAGTCCCCGACAGGGAAGAACGCAACAGAACACCGGGGAGCTGTTTTTT. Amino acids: CASSPRQGRTQQNTGELFF.

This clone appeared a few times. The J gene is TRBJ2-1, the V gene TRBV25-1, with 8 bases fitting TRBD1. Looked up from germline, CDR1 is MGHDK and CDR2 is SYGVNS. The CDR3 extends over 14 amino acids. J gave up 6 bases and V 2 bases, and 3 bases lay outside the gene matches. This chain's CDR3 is CASSEPDRVNEQFF. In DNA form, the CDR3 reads TGTGCCAGCAGTGAACCGGACAGGGTCAATGAGCAGTTCTTC.

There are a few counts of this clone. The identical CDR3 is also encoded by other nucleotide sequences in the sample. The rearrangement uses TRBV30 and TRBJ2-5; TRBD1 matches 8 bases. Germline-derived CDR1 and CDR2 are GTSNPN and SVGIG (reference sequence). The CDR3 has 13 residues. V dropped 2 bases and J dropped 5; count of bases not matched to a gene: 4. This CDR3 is CAWSSGGQETQYF. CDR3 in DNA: TGTGCCTGGAGTTCAGGGGGCCAGGAGACCCAGTACTTC.

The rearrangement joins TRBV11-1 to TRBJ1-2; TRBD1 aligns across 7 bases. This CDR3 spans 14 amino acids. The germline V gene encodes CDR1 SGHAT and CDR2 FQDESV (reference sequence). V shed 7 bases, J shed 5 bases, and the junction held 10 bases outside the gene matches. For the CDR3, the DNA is TGTGCCAGCACCCTAGGACAGGACACATATGGCTACACCTTC. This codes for CASTLGQDTYGYTF.

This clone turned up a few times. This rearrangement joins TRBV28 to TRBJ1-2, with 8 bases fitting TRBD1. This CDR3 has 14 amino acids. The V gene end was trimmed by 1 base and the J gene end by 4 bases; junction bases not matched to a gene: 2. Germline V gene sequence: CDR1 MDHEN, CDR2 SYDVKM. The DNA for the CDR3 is TGTGCCAGCAGTTTATCCACAGGGGGCTATGGCTACACCTTC. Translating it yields CASSLSTGGYGYTF.

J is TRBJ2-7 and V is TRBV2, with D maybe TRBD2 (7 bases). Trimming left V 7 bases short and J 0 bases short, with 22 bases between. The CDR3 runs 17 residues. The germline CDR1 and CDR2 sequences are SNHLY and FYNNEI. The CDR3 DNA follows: TGTGCCAGCACCGCGGGGGCTAGCGCAATGAGCTCCTACGAGCAGTACTTC. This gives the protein CASTAGASAMSSYEQYF.

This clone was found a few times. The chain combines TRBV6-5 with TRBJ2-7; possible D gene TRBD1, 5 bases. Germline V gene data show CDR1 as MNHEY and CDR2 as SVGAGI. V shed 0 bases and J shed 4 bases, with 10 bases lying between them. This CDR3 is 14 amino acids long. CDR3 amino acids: CASSYSRVVYEQYF. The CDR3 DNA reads TGTGCCAGCAGTTACTCCAGGGTGGTATACGAGCAGTACTTC.

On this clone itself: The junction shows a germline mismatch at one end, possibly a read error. The CDR3 spells CASTQGSSYNEQFF. In DNA form, the CDR3 reads TGTGCCAGCACCCAAGGCAGCTCCTACAATGAGCAGTTCTTC. The gene calls are TRBV16 and TRBJ2-1; D call uncertain. There are 14 residues in the CDR3. Germline V gene data show CDR1 as KGHSY and CDR2 as FQNENV.

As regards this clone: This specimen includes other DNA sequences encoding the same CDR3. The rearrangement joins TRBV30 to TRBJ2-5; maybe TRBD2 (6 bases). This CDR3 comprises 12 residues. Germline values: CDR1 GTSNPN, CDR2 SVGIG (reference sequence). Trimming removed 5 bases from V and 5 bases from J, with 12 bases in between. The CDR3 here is CAWGARGETQYF. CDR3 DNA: TGTGCCTGGGGCGCCCGGGGGGAGACCCAGTACTTC.

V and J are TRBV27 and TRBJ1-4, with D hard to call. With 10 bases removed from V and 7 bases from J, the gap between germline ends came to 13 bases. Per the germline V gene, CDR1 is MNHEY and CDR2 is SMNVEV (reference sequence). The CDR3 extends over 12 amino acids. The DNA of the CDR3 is TGTGCCACCCACGGGCCTGGTGAAAAACTGTTTTTT. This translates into CATHGPGEKLFF.

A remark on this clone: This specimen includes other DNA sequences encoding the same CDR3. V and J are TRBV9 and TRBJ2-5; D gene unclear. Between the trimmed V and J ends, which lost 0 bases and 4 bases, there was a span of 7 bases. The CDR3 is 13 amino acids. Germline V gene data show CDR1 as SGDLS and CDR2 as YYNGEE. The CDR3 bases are TGTGCCAGCAGCGTAGGCCCCGGAGAGACCCAGTACTTC. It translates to CASSVGPGETQYF.